This TCR beta chain was retrieved from a study of OX40 agonist ivuxolimab in advanced cancers. Only in-frame clones appear in the TCRdb table, and some are missing; sequencing was by immunoSEQ multiplex PCR. The data show around 38,000 clones, with about 90% seen just once and roughly 9.8% held by the top ten. As concerns this clone: One end of the junction fails to match germline, which may point to a read error.

The CDR3 runs to 13 residues. CDR1 is MNHNY and CDR2 is SVGAGI in the germline V gene (reference sequence). The gene calls are TRBV6-6 and TRBJ2-1, with D unclear. The specimen comprised CD4+ or CD8+ T cells sorted from blood, sampled in a trial of the OX40 agonist ivuxolimab. The TCR sequence derives from an adult with an advanced solid tumor such as melanoma, head and neck, liver or kidney cancer. CDR3 residues: CASSSRAYDEQFF. Here the CDR3 DNA reads TGTGCCAGCAGTTCCCGGGCCTACGATGAGCAGTTCTTC.